The source of this TCR beta chain is a study of Graves' ophthalmopathy and Graves' hyperthyroidism. Study results and limitations: The model's prediction of ophthalmopathy progression had roughly 71% sensitivity and approximately 72% specificity.

The germline CDR1 and CDR2 sequences are DFQATT and SNEGSKA (reference sequence). This CDR3 is built from 16 residues. Trimming cost V 4 bases and J 4 bases, with 20 bases left between them. Patients with other autoimmune diseases, uncontrolled infections, pregnancy or lactation were excluded. Amplification from RNA transcripts yielded the TCR beta CDR3 regions. Second-round multiplex PCR came after first-round RT-PCR with HTBI primers. MiXCR, applied by TCRdb to the multiplex PCR reads, yields one record per CDR3 protein. The repertoire consists of 1 million to 1.3 million distinct CDR3 sequences, with about two fifths occurring once and the leading ten covering around 10%. Only a few counts were recorded for this clonotype. Antigen specificity is unknown.

Material for sequencing was peripheral blood or thyroid tissue (not recorded which). This clonotype was obtained from an adult man with Graves' hyperthyroidism. The chain is built from TRBV20-1 and TRBJ1-5; weak D call: TRBD1 (6 bases). CDR3 protein: CSAIKMDSKKNQPQHF. As DNA, the CDR3 is TGCAGTGCTATCAAGATGGACAGCAAGAAAAATCAGCCCCAGCATTTT.